This passage covers 19 T cell receptor beta chains from one sample sequenced in a study of control samples from healthy donors and cancer patients. This table comes from immunoSEQ multiplex PCR, and its TCRdb copy is limited to in-frame clones, with some not included. This sample has some 90,000 clones; more than 85% occur once, and the top ten carry around 1%. The sequencing input was blood. Receptors were obtained from a woman in her 30s in good health.

The chain is built from TRBV19 and TRBJ2-7; no clear D. Germline values: CDR1 LNHDA, CDR2 SQIVND (reference sequence). The ends were cut back, 3 bases at V and 7 bases at J, with 13 bases in the middle. The CDR3 contains 13 residues. The DNA of the CDR3 is TGTGCCAGTAGTATTACTTTCCTGGGTGAGCAGTACTTC. This gives the protein CASSITFLGEQYF. The full variable domain, with the rest looked up from reference TRBV19 and TRBJ2-7, is DGGITQSPKYLFRKEGQNVTLSCEQNLNHDAMYWYRQDPGQGLRLIYYSQIVNDFQKGDIAEGYSVSREKKESFPLTVTSAQKNPTAFYLCASSITFLGEQYFGPGTRLTVT.

The chain recombines TRBV18 with TRBJ2-5, with 13 nucleotides matching TRBD2. CDR3 length equals 18 residues. V gave up 5 bases and J gave up 4 bases; unmatched junction bases: 13. Germline CDR1 reads KGHSH; CDR2 reads LQKENI. CDR3 in DNA: TGTGCCAGCTCATCGACCCTAAGACTAGCGGGGGGCGGAGAGACCCAGTACTTC. It yields the protein CASSSTLRLAGGGETQYF.

This clone turned up a few times. This chain connects TRBV27 to TRBJ2-1; TRBD2 might be the D (7 bases). Between the trimmed V and J ends, which lost 4 bases and 7 bases, there was a span of 17 bases. The CDR3 spans 15 residues. Germline CDR1 reads MNHEY; CDR2 reads SMNVEV (reference sequence). CDR3 loop: CASSSLGGGRNEQFF. DNA of the CDR3: TGTGCCAGCAGTTCTCTAGGGGGGGGCCGAAATGAGCAGTTCTTC.

The chain has TRBV7-8 and TRBJ2-2; 8 nucleotides align to TRBD2. The germline gives CDR1 SGHVS, CDR2 FQNEAQ. This CDR3 spans 17 amino acids. After removal of 4 bases from V and 1 base from J, the junction contained 8 bases not matched to a gene. The CDR3 coding sequence is TGTGCCAGCAGCTCACCGACCGGGAGGGTGAACACCGGGGAGCTGTTTTTT. This gives the protein CASSSPTGRVNTGELFF.

The rearrangement uses TRBV30 and TRBJ1-1; D remains unclear. This CDR3 has 15 amino acids. V gave up 0 bases and J gave up 5 bases, with 16 bases separating them. Germline CDR1 GTSNPN, CDR2 SVGIG (reference sequence). This chain's CDR3 is CAWSVSLPLLTEAFF. As DNA, the CDR3 is TGTGCCTGGAGTGTGTCTCTCCCCCTACTGACTGAAGCTTTCTTT. Combining the CDR3 with reference TRBV30 and TRBJ1-1 gives the whole variable domain SQTIHQWPATLVQPVGSPLSLECTVEGTSNPNLYWYRQAAGRGLQLLFYSVGIGQISSEVPQNLSASRPQDRQFILSSKKLLLSDSGFYLCAWSVSLPLLTEAFFGQGTRLTVV.

The V gene is TRBV7-8, the J gene TRBJ2-7; the match to TRBD2 covers 7 bases. V dropped 2 bases and J dropped 2; count of bases not matched to a gene: 6. CDR1 and CDR2 (germline): SGHVS, FQNEAQ. The CDR3 runs 15 residues. CDR3 nucleotide sequence: TGTGCCAGCAGCTTACTAGCGGACGCCACCTACGAGCAGTACTTC. Amino acid sequence: CASSLLADATYEQYF.

This sequence joins TRBV30 and TRBJ1-1, with 7 nucleotides matching TRBD1. With 0 bases clipped from V and 2 bases from J, the junction kept 12 bases outside the gene matches. Germline assignment: CDR1 GTSNPN and CDR2 SVGIG (reference sequence). The CDR3 contains 17 residues. The CDR3 coding sequence is TGTGCCTGGAGTGTTTTTGCCCGGACAGGAGTAAACACTGAAGCTTTCTTT. Translated: CAWSVFARTGVNTEAFF.

This chain links TRBV19 with TRBJ1-5, with 9 bases identical to TRBD1. Germline values: CDR1 LNHDA, CDR2 SQIVND (reference sequence). After removal of 6 bases from V and 5 bases from J, the junction contained 14 bases not matched to a gene. This CDR3 is 17 amino acids long. Here the CDR3 reads CASSARGTGYYDQPQHF. Written as DNA, the CDR3 is TGTGCCAGTAGCGCCCGCGGGACAGGGTATTACGATCAGCCCCAGCATTTT.

The rearrangement links TRBV11-2 to TRBJ1-1; D may be TRBD1 (6 bases). Germline V lookup: CDR1 SGHAT, CDR2 FQNNGV. The CDR3 is 14 amino acids. The ends were cut back, 7 bases at V and 0 bases at J, with 12 bases in the middle. Here the CDR3 reads CASKGQSLNTEAFF. As DNA, the CDR3 is TGTGCCAGCAAAGGACAGAGCTTGAACACTGAAGCTTTCTTT.

The chain carries TRBV6-4 and TRBJ2-3; 15 nucleotides agree with TRBD2. The germline V gene has CDR1 MRHNA and CDR2 SNTAGT. V dropped 8 bases and J dropped 1; count of bases not matched to a gene: 4. The CDR3 loop spans 16 amino acids. The CDR3 DNA sequence: TGTGCCAGCGCCCGGACTAGCGGGGGGGGCACAGATACGCAGTATTTT. It translates to CASARTSGGGTDTQYF.

The chain joins TRBV4-1 to TRBJ1-4; 7 bases line up with TRBD1. Germline CDR1 reads MGHRA; CDR2 reads YSYEKL. The CDR3 extends over 16 amino acids. With 6 bases clipped from V and 5 bases from J, the junction kept 12 bases outside the gene matches. The CDR3 nucleotides are TGCGCCAGCAGTATTGCAGGGGGGACTGTCAATGAAAAACTGTTTTTT. Amino acids: CASSIAGGTVNEKLFF.

The rearrangement uses TRBV4-2 and TRBJ2-5; 8 bases agree with TRBD2. CDR1 is LGHNA, CDR2 YNFKEQ, per germline. The junction had 8 bases not matched to a gene; V was cut back by 0 bases and J by 2 bases. CDR3 length: 17 amino acids. CDR3 amino acids: CASSQDRAGGAQETQYF. CDR3 coding DNA: TGTGCCAGCAGCCAAGATAGGGCGGGGGGCGCACAAGAGACCCAGTACTTC.

The chain links TRBV28 to TRBJ2-6; D possibly uses TRBD1 or TRBD2 (5 bases each). The CDR3 extends over 17 amino acids. Germline CDR1 is MDHEN and CDR2 is SYDVKM. V lost 3 bases to trimming and J lost 1 base, with 13 bases between them. The CDR3 DNA reads as TGTGCCAGCAGTTTTTGGGGACGGATGTCTGGGGCCAACGTCCTGACTTTC. This gives the protein CASSFWGRMSGANVLTF.

Worth noting for this clone: The junction shows a germline mismatch at one end, possibly a read error. This rearrangement joins TRBV6-2 or TRBV6-3 to TRBJ2-7; D is unclear. From germline, CDR1 is MNHEY and CDR2 SVGEGT. This CDR3 has 12 residues. This CDR3 reads CASSYSTTRQEF. CDR3 in DNA: TGTGCCAGCAGTTACTCGACAACCCGCCAGGAGTTC.

The V call is TRBV19, the J call TRBJ2-3; D may be TRBD1 (7 bases). V lost 10 bases, J lost 2 bases, and 10 bases lay in between. This CDR3 has 12 residues. Germline V gene lookup returns CDR1 LNHDA and CDR2 SQIVND (reference sequence). CDR3 in DNA: TGTGCCACAGGGGGGATCACAGATACGCAGTATTTT. This translates into CATGGITDTQYF.

This chain links TRBV7-9 with TRBJ1-1; no clear D gene. CDR1 is SEHNR, CDR2 FQNEAQ, per germline (reference sequence). The V and J ends lost 4 bases and 2 bases respectively, with 8 bases between them. CDR3 length: 13 amino acids. DNA for the CDR3: TGTGCCAGCAGCTCCAAGAGCAACACTGAAGCTTTCTTT. Amino acids: CASSSKSNTEAFF.

The V call is TRBV5-4, the J call TRBJ2-3; a possible D gene is TRBD1 (6 bases). This CDR3 spans 12 amino acids. Germline V gives CDR1 SGHNT, CDR2 YYREEE (reference sequence). V lost 3 bases, J lost 6 bases, and 8 bases lay in between. The DNA for the CDR3 is TGTGCCAGCAGCTCACAGGGTGATACGCAGTATTTT. It translates to CASSSQGDTQYF.

This chain uses TRBV6-6 with TRBJ2-5; 9 bases align to TRBD1. Germline loops: CDR1 MNHNY, CDR2 SVGAGI (reference sequence). V lost 5 bases to trimming and J lost 5 bases; unmatched junction nucleotides: 15. This CDR3 region has 17 residues. CDR3 nucleotides: TGTGCCAGCAGTCGTCTTCCGGGACAGGGCGGTTGGGAGACCCAGTACTTC. Translating gives CASSRLPGQGGWETQYF.

The CDR3 DNA is TGTGCCAGCAGCCACTCCGGGGAGCAGTTCTTC. Translating gives CASSHSGEQFF. The chain employs TRBV11-3 and TRBJ2-1; D not certain. CDR1 and CDR2 from the germline V gene are SGHNT and YENEEA. Trimming pared 5 bases from V and 10 bases from J, leaving 9 bases between. The length of the CDR3 is 11 residues.